The 23 T cell receptor beta chains given below trace back to one sample, sequenced in a study of blood T cell repertoires in COVID-19 (dated by TCRdb to 2019 to 2021). Receptor libraries were prepared by the immunoSEQ multiplex PCR assay. Drawn from immuneACCESS, this table holds only the in-frame rearrangements with V and J called that TCRdb kept. Clones are partly lost; checked studies trace under half to an unresolved V gene and leave the rest unexplained. This sample is represented by 150,000 to 200,000 clones; about 75% of them were singletons. Jointly, the top ten make up more than 25% of the sample. Sequencing was carried out using peripheral blood. These receptors were taken from a woman between 65 and 79 years old with acute or convalescent COVID-19.

The rearrangement links TRBV29-1 to TRBJ2-5; D may be TRBD2 (5 bases). CDR3 length: 13 residues. Germline assignment: CDR1 SQVTM and CDR2 ANQGSEA. V gave up 6 bases and J gave up 3 bases, with 14 bases separating them. The DNA of the CDR3 is TGCAGCGTCGTCCCCAGGCGGGAAGAGACCCAGTACTTC. Protein sequence: CSVVPRREETQYF.

The chain uses TRBV7-2 and TRBJ2-3; the match to TRBD1 covers 8 bases. Germline V gene data show CDR1 as SGHTA and CDR2 as FQGNSA. Trimming cost V 3 bases and J 5 bases; bases outside gene matches: 13. The CDR3 covers 17 residues. The CDR3 DNA sequence: TGTGCCAGCAGCTTCTTGTTCCAGGGGGCGGCGGGAGATACGCAGTATTTT. Encoded protein: CASSFLFQGAAGDTQYF.

The chain is built from TRBV30 and TRBJ2-1; 7 positions agree with TRBD1. The CDR3 extends over 14 amino acids. Germline CDR1 reads GTSNPN; CDR2 reads SVGIG (reference sequence). The junction had 6 bases not matched to a gene; V was cut back by 4 bases and J by 3 bases. The CDR3 DNA reads TGTGCCTGGAACGAACAGGGGTACTACAATGAGCAGTTCTTC. Protein sequence: CAWNEQGYYNEQFF.

The chain carries TRBV19 and TRBJ2-1; 11 nucleotides line up with TRBD2. The CDR3 has 17 amino acids. V was pared by 3 bases and J by 6 bases, with 10 bases of the junction left unmatched. Germline assignment: CDR1 LNHDA and CDR2 SQIVND (reference sequence). The CDR3 here is CASSMIASGRIRNEQFF. In nucleotides, the CDR3 is TGTGCCAGTAGTATGATCGCTAGCGGGAGGATCCGCAATGAGCAGTTCTTC. Using reference TRBV19 and TRBJ2-1 for the parts outside the CDR3, the full variable domain is DGGITQSPKYLFRKEGQNVTLSCEQNLNHDAMYWYRQDPGQGLRLIYYSQIVNDFQKGDIAEGYSVSREKKESFPLTVTSAQKNPTAFYLCASSMIASGRIRNEQFFGPGTRLTVL.

The chain employs TRBV11-2 and TRBJ2-4; 8 bases match TRBD2. Germline V gene lookup returns CDR1 SGHAT and CDR2 FQNNGV. This CDR3 comprises 14 residues. The trim removed 2 bases at V and 7 bases at J, leaving 4 bases unmatched. The CDR3 sequence is CASSLSGGANIQYF. DNA for the CDR3: TGTGCCAGCAGCTTAAGCGGGGGAGCGAACATTCAGTACTTC.

The V and J genes are TRBV19 and TRBJ1-1; D remains ambiguous. This CDR3 comprises 16 residues. Germline values: CDR1 LNHDA, CDR2 SQIVND (reference sequence). Trimming left V 3 bases short and J 1 base short, with 15 bases between. CDR3 nucleotide sequence: TGTGCCAGTAGTATCGGGTCTTACCCGGGGAACACTGAAGCTTTCTTT. It specifies CASSIGSYPGNTEAFF. Filled out from reference TRBV19 and TRBJ1-1, the complete variable domain reads DGGITQSPKYLFRKEGQNVTLSCEQNLNHDAMYWYRQDPGQGLRLIYYSQIVNDFQKGDIAEGYSVSREKKESFPLTVTSAQKNPTAFYLCASSIGSYPGNTEAFFGQGTRLTVV.

The gene calls are TRBV19 and TRBJ2-2; the match to TRBD2 covers 10 bases. Germline assignment: CDR1 LNHDA and CDR2 SQIVND (reference sequence). V dropped 4 bases and J dropped 0; count of bases not matched to a gene: 8. CDR3 length equals 18 residues. The CDR3 reads CASSSPRSGRTNTGELFF. CDR3 nucleotide sequence: TGTGCCAGTAGTAGCCCGCGTAGCGGGAGGACGAACACCGGGGAGCTGTTTTTT.

This clone has a count of ten or more. This chain connects TRBV4-1 to TRBJ1-1; TRBD1 might be the D (6 bases). The germline V and J ends were trimmed by 0 bases and 5 bases, with 16 bases remaining between them. CDR3 length equals 16 residues. Germline loops: CDR1 MGHRA, CDR2 YSYEKL. CDR3 bases: TGCGCCAGCAGCCAAGAGCCAGAGGGGGAAGGGACTGAAGCTTTCTTT. It encodes CASSQEPEGEGTEAFF.

The table lists this clone with a count of one. V gene TRBV7-9 combines with J gene TRBJ1-2; TRBD1 matches at 9 bases. This CDR3 contains 16 residues. V dropped 6 bases and J dropped 1; count of bases not matched to a gene: 9. CDR1 and CDR2 (germline): SEHNR, FQNEAQ (reference sequence). The CDR3 loop reads CASSIPGQGFNYGYTF. CDR3 sequence (DNA): TGTGCCAGCAGTATCCCGGGACAGGGTTTTAACTATGGCTACACCTTC.

The chain employs TRBV9 and TRBJ1-1; D not certain. CDR3 size: 13 residues. V was shortened by 0 bases and J by 8 bases, with 11 bases between the two germline ends. Germline V CDR1 and CDR2: SGDLS, YYNGEE. The CDR3 region has the DNA TGTGCCAGCAGCGTAGATCCAGTGTCGGAAGCTTTCTTT. It is translated as CASSVDPVSEAFF. Full variable domain (outside the CDR3, taken from reference TRBV9 and TRBJ1-1): DSGVTQTPKHLITATGQRVTLRCSPRSGDLSVYWYQQSLDQGLQFLIQYYNGEERAKGNILERFSAQQFPDLHSELNLSSLELGDSALYFCASSVDPVSEAFFGQGTRLTVV.

The J gene is TRBJ1-1, the V gene TRBV5-6, with unresolved D. Trimming took off 1 base at V and 9 bases at J, with 16 bases between the two ends. CDR1 is SGHDT and CDR2 is YYEEEE in the germline V gene. The CDR3 has 14 residues. The CDR3 region is CASSLLTGEVQAFF. CDR3 sequence (DNA): TGTGCCAGCAGCTTGTTGACGGGTGAGGTTCAAGCTTTCTTT.

The chain combines TRBV10-2 with TRBJ2-7; no clear D gene. The CDR3 contains 11 residues. Trimming pared 9 bases from V and 7 bases from J, leaving 13 bases between. CDR1 WSHSY and CDR2 SAAADI come from the germline V gene. CDR3 protein: CASGPGFEQYF. DNA for the CDR3: TGCGCCAGTGGCCCCGGGTTTGAGCAGTACTTC.

The chain is built from TRBV6-6 and TRBJ2-7, with TRBD2 identical over 7 bases. CDR3 length: 16 residues. With V trimmed by 4 bases and J by 3 bases, 12 bases remained unmatched. CDR1 and CDR2 from the germline V gene are MNHNY and SVGAGI (reference sequence). The CDR3 sequence is CASSLGGEDYYYEQYF. The CDR3 DNA follows: TGTGCCAGCAGTTTGGGAGGGGAGGACTACTACTACGAGCAGTACTTC.

The V gene is TRBV14, the J gene TRBJ2-5; 9 bases fit TRBD2. The length of the CDR3 is 15 residues. From germline, CDR1 is SGHDN and CDR2 FVKESK. J was trimmed by 5 bases and V by 6 bases; bases with no gene match: 10. CDR3 region: CASSSNSGSKETQYF. Written as DNA, the CDR3 is TGTGCCAGCAGTAGTAATAGCGGGAGTAAGGAGACCCAGTACTTC.

This chain connects TRBV4-1 to TRBJ1-5; D is ambiguous. Trimming left V 3 bases short and J 15 bases short, with 15 bases between. The CDR3 runs 12 residues. The germline gives CDR1 MGHRA, CDR2 YSYEKL. The CDR3 is CASSHRGRVLHF. The CDR3 DNA sequence: TGCGCCAGCAGCCATCGAGGGAGAGTTCTGCATTTT.

DNA of the CDR3: TGTGCCAGTATGTCCCCAGTCCAGGGGGAGACCCAGTACTTC. Protein product: CASMSPVQGETQYF. The chain links TRBV19 to TRBJ2-5, with TRBD1 as a possible D gene (6 bases). The germline CDR1 and CDR2 sequences are LNHDA and SQIVND (reference sequence). The CDR3 loop spans 14 amino acids. Trimming cost V 7 bases and J 5 bases, with 17 bases left between them.

CDR3 residues: CASSLGVLATGGIGEQYF. The CDR3 DNA is TGCGCCAGCAGCTTGGGGGTTCTCGCCACAGGGGGCATTGGCGAGCAGTACTTC. V usage is TRBV5-1 and J usage is TRBJ2-7, with 9 bases fitting TRBD1. Per germline, CDR1 SGHRS and CDR2 YFSETQ. CDR3 length: 18 amino acids. J was trimmed by 6 bases and V by 0 bases; bases with no gene match: 16.

The chain recombines TRBV2 with TRBJ2-5, with TRBD1 identical over 7 bases. The germline V gene encodes CDR1 SNHLY and CDR2 FYNNEI. V was clipped by 6 bases and J by 1 base; unmatched bases: 11. The CDR3 is made up of 16 amino acids. The CDR3 is CASSPQTTGAQETQYF. The DNA of the CDR3 is TGTGCCAGCAGCCCCCAGACCACAGGGGCCCAAGAGACCCAGTACTTC. Filled out from reference TRBV2 and TRBJ2-5, the complete variable domain reads EPEVTQTPSHQVTQMGQEVILRCVPISNHLYFYWYRQILGQKVEFLVSFYNNEISEKSEIFDDQFSVERPDGSNFTLKIRSTKLEDSAMYFCASSPQTTGAQETQYFGPGTRLLVL.

The V gene is TRBV27, the J gene TRBJ1-2, with TRBD1 matching over 8 bases. There are 13 residues in the CDR3. The V gene's germline CDR1 is MNHEY and CDR2 SMNVEV (reference sequence). The V segment lost 10 bases and the J segment 3 bases; nucleotides outside the gene matches: 7. The CDR3 is CANRYRGDYGYTF. The CDR3 bases are TGTGCCAACCGTTACAGGGGGGACTATGGCTACACCTTC.

The genes are TRBV10-2 and TRBJ1-1; possibly TRBD1 for D (5 bases). The germline V gene has CDR1 WSHSY and CDR2 SAAADI. The CDR3 spans 14 residues. The V and J ends lost 5 bases and 5 bases respectively, with 15 bases between them. This CDR3 reads CASSPAGLRTEAFF. As DNA, the CDR3 is TGCGCCAGCAGTCCTGCAGGGTTGAGGACTGAAGCTTTCTTT.

The CDR3 here is CAWSRWTGNTEAFF. The CDR3 coding sequence is TGTGCCTGGAGTCGCTGGACAGGCAACACTGAAGCTTTCTTT. The chain joins TRBV30 to TRBJ1-1; 7 nucleotides align to TRBD1. V shed 2 bases and J 2 bases; nucleotides not matched to a gene: 5. The CDR3 is made up of 14 amino acids. The V gene's germline CDR1 is GTSNPN and CDR2 SVGIG (reference sequence).

The rearrangement uses TRBV9 and TRBJ2-7, with 8 bases lining up with TRBD2. Germline V gene sequence: CDR1 SGDLS, CDR2 YYNGEE. With V trimmed by 1 base and J by 3 bases, 9 bases remained unmatched. CDR3 size: 16 residues. The CDR3 loop is CASSVSVGLEIYEQYF. The CDR3 bases are TGTGCCAGCAGCGTATCAGTGGGACTAGAGATCTACGAGCAGTACTTC.

The genes are TRBV30 and TRBJ1-2, with 7 bases matching TRBD1. The CDR3 totals 13 residues. Germline assignment: CDR1 GTSNPN and CDR2 SVGIG (reference sequence). V lost 5 bases and J lost 0; bases outside the gene matches: 3. The CDR3 nucleotides are TGTGCCTGGGGGGACAGAGCTAACTATGGCTACACCTTC. Translation: CAWGDRANYGYTF.